The 7 T cell receptor beta chains presented below share a single source sample, sequenced in a study of human thymus T cells (TCRdb year 2020). Library generation was performed with the immunoSEQ multiplex PCR assay. TCRdb obtained this table from immuneACCESS and retained in-frame rearrangements with V and J assigned. These tables miss some clones; where compared with another copy, unresolved V genes account for less than half of the shortfall, and the remainder is unexplained. The sample contains some 120,000 clones, 90% to 95% of them found a single time. The ten most abundant clones make up less than 0.03% of the sample. The thymus tissue came from surgical resects taken out during corrective cardiac surgery. Sequenced input: thymus tissue. The receptors come from a boy less than two years old with a congenital heart defect but otherwise immunologically healthy.

This clone occurred a few times. The chain recombines TRBV30 with TRBJ1-1; 9 nucleotides line up with TRBD1. After removal of 3 bases from V and 6 bases from J, the junction contained 5 bases not matched to a gene. Germline V gene sequence: CDR1 GTSNPN, CDR2 SVGIG (reference sequence). The length of the CDR3 is 13 residues. CDR3 bases: TGTGCCTGGAGAGAAGGACAGGGGCCTGAAGCTTTCTTT. Protein sequence: CAWREGQGPEAFF. The complete variable domain, with remaining parts taken from reference TRBV30 and TRBJ1-1, reads SQTIHQWPATLVQPVGSPLSLECTVEGTSNPNLYWYRQAAGRGLQLLFYSVGIGQISSEVPQNLSASRPQDRQFILSSKKLLLSDSGFYLCAWREGQGPEAFFGQGTRLTVV.

V is TRBV15 and J is TRBJ2-1, with 9 bases aligning to TRBD2. The J segment lost 8 bases and the V segment lost 3 bases, leaving 8 bases of the junction unmatched. The CDR3 has 15 residues. Germline CDR1 LNHNV, CDR2 YYDKDF (reference sequence). CDR3 sequence: CATSRPTSGKDEQFF. The DNA of the CDR3 is TGTGCCACCAGCAGGCCGACTAGCGGTAAGGATGAGCAGTTCTTC.

CDR3 in amino acids: CASSLGGRTYEQYF. CDR3 DNA sequence: TGTGCCAGCAGCTTAGGAGGGAGAACCTACGAGCAGTACTTC. The chain uses TRBV7-8 and TRBJ2-7; tentative D call: TRBD2 (5 bases). The CDR3 covers 14 residues. The V gene lost 1 base and the J gene lost 2 bases, with 9 bases spanning the gap. Germline V gives CDR1 SGHVS, CDR2 FQNEAQ.

The chain joins TRBV6-1 to TRBJ2-7, with a tentative D call TRBD2 (5 bases). V dropped 1 base and J dropped 5 bases, with 12 bases sitting between them. Germline V CDR1 and CDR2: MNHNS, SASEGT. The CDR3 contains 14 residues. CDR3 protein: CASSEDEQRNEQYF. The DNA for the CDR3 is TGTGCCAGCAGTGAAGATGAACAGCGGAACGAGCAGTACTTC.

The chain recombines TRBV12-1 with TRBJ2-5; the table's D call TRBD2 went unverified against the DNA. TRBV12-1 is tagged as a pseudogene. CDR3 length: 15 amino acids. This CDR3 reads CASSSRVGGGETQYF. The CDR3 nucleotides are TGTGCCAGCAGCTCCCGCGTGGGGGGTGGAGAGACCCAGTACTTC.

The sample holds one count of this clone. The chain has TRBV4-1 and TRBJ2-5; 12 nucleotides agree with TRBD2. This CDR3 region has 15 residues. Germline CDR1 and CDR2: MGHRA and YSYEKL. With 4 bases clipped from V and 5 bases from J, the junction kept 5 bases outside the gene matches. In DNA form, the CDR3 reads TGCGCCAGCAGCCGTCCCGGGACTAGCGGGGAGACCCAGTACTTC. It translates to CASSRPGTSGETQYF.

The genes are TRBV28 and TRBJ2-3; 8 bases agree with TRBD1. The J segment lost 6 bases and the V segment lost 5 bases, leaving 10 bases of the junction unmatched. Germline CDR1 MDHEN, CDR2 SYDVKM. This CDR3 comprises 15 residues. For the CDR3, the DNA is TGTGCCAGCAGTCCACACCCAGGGGGCTCCGATACGCAGTATTTT. Its translation: CASSPHPGGSDTQYF. Based on the CDR3 plus reference TRBV28 and TRBJ2-3, the full variable domain is DVKVTQSSRYLVKRTGEKVFLECVQDMDHENMFWYRQDPGLGLRLIYFSYDVKMKEKGDIPEGYSVSREKKERFSLILESASTNQTSMYLCASSPHPGGSDTQYFGPGTRLTVL.